The 16 T cell receptor beta chains below all came from one sample that was sequenced in a study of cytomegalovirus exposure and HLA in healthy donors. Sequencing used immunoSEQ multiplex PCR; TCRdb keeps in-frame clones, though not all of them. The table lists some 70,000 clones, around four fifths of them singletons. Input material: PBMCs. The source of these receptors is a young man in good health and CMV-seronegative.

This clone showed up just once. The V and J genes are TRBV28 and TRBJ1-2; tentative D call: TRBD1 (5 bases). The V gene lost 5 bases and the J gene lost 8 bases, with 12 bases spanning the gap. Per germline, CDR1 MDHEN and CDR2 SYDVKM. The CDR3 is 12 amino acids. The CDR3 reads CASSQGVEGYTF. As DNA, the CDR3 is TGTGCCAGCAGTCAAGGGGTGGAGGGCTACACCTTC.

The genes are TRBV18 and TRBJ1-2, with D hard to call. CDR3 length equals 17 residues. Trimming removed 3 bases from V and 8 bases from J, with 25 bases in between. The germline gives CDR1 KGHSH, CDR2 LQKENI. The CDR3 loop is CASSPNFSRLATGGYTF. The CDR3 nucleotides are TGTGCCAGCTCACCTAACTTCTCCCGTCTCGCAACGGGGGGCTACACCTTC.

The count of this clone is one. J is TRBJ1-5 and V is TRBV12-5, with D unresolved. The CDR3 loop spans 13 amino acids. Trimming shortened V by 6 bases and J by 5 bases, and 11 bases separated the two germline ends. Germline CDR1 reads LGHNT; CDR2 reads FRNRAP. CDR3 loop: CASGEDTYQPQHF. The CDR3 coding sequence is TGTGCTAGTGGAGAAGACACTTATCAGCCCCAGCATTTT.

CDR3 sequence reads: CASSKGAEGLDTEAFF. In DNA, the CDR3 is TGTGCCAGCAGCAAGGGGGCTGAAGGGCTCGACACTGAAGCTTTCTTT. V is TRBV7-3 and J is TRBJ1-1; TRBD1 matches 7 bases. Trimming took 5 bases from V and 3 from J; bases not matched to a gene: 12. Germline CDR1 SGHTA, CDR2 FQGTGA. This CDR3 spans 16 amino acids.

This chain links TRBV30 with TRBJ2-1; 8 bases line up with TRBD2. With V trimmed by 1 base and J by 6 bases, 5 bases remained unmatched. Germline-derived CDR1 and CDR2 are GTSNPN and SVGIG (reference sequence). This CDR3 contains 14 residues. CDR3: CAWSEGGGFNEQFF. CDR3 nucleotide sequence: TGTGCCTGGAGTGAGGGCGGGGGGTTCAATGAGCAGTTCTTC.

The chain links TRBV9 to TRBJ1-2; D is uncertain. This CDR3 spans 13 amino acids. Germline lookup yields CDR1 SGDLS and CDR2 YYNGEE. V lost 4 bases and J 6 bases, leaving 13 bases between the germline ends. The CDR3, as DNA: TGTGCCAGCAGCCTTAGCCGGCTTAATGGCTACACCTTC. Translated: CASSLSRLNGYTF.

This chain connects TRBV18 to TRBJ2-1; the match to TRBD2 covers 7 bases. CDR1 and CDR2 (germline): KGHSH, LQKENI. Losses at the gene ends were 5 bases for V and 4 bases for J; bases not matched to a gene: 8. The CDR3 has 15 amino acids. The CDR3 region is CASSMPGGGYNEQFF. Written as DNA, the CDR3 is TGTGCCAGCTCAATGCCGGGAGGTGGATACAATGAGCAGTTCTTC. The variable domain in full, with the rest retrieved from reference TRBV18 and TRBJ2-1, is NAGVMQNPRHLVRRRGQEARLRCSPMKGHSHVYWYRQLPEEGLKFMVYLQKENIIDESGMPKERFSAEFPKEGPSILRIQQVVRGDSAAYFCASSMPGGGYNEQFFGPGTRLTVL.

This clone was recorded once. The gene calls are TRBV10-3 and TRBJ2-5; 12 positions match TRBD2. Germline V gene lookup returns CDR1 ENHRY and CDR2 SYGVKD. This CDR3 is built from 18 residues. V lost 2 bases to trimming and J lost 5 bases; unmatched junction nucleotides: 12. The CDR3, as DNA: TGTGCCATCAGTGAGCCTAGCGGGGGGGCCGCGGGATGGGAGACCCAGTACTTC. It encodes CAISEPSGGAAGWETQYF.

This chain links TRBV30 with TRBJ2-7, with 7 bases matching TRBD1. The V and J ends lost 1 base and 0 bases, in that order; junction bases with no gene match: 9. Germline assignment: CDR1 GTSNPN and CDR2 SVGIG (reference sequence). This CDR3 spans 16 amino acids. The CDR3 is CAWSALGDSTSYEQYF. For the CDR3, the DNA is TGTGCCTGGAGTGCCCTCGGGGACAGCACCTCCTACGAGCAGTACTTC.

This clone is a singleton in its sample. This chain connects TRBV21-1 to TRBJ2-7; the D call in the table, TRBD1, was not verified against the DNA. TRBV21-1 is marked as a pseudogene. The CDR3 consists of 15 residues. CDR3 sequence reads: CARLRAGTESYEQYF. The DNA of the CDR3 is TGTGCCAGACTTAGAGCCGGGACAGAGTCCTACGAGCAGTACTTC.

The CDR3 reads CASSLSRELANYGYTF. For the CDR3, the DNA is TGTGCCAGCAGTTTATCCAGGGAATTAGCTAACTATGGCTACACCTTC. The gene calls are TRBV27 and TRBJ1-2, with D possibly TRBD1 on 5 matching bases. From germline, CDR1 is MNHEY and CDR2 SMNVEV (reference sequence). This CDR3 spans 16 amino acids. The V end was cut by 0 bases, the J end by 0 bases, with 11 bases between.

This rearrangement joins TRBV5-5 to TRBJ2-7; D uncertain. V was trimmed by 3 bases and J by 1 base, leaving 2 bases between them. CDR3 length: 11 residues. Germline CDR1 SGHKS, CDR2 YYEKEE (reference sequence). The CDR3: CASSSSYEQYF. As DNA, the CDR3 is TGTGCCAGCAGCTCATCCTACGAGCAGTACTTC.

The chain is built from TRBV25-1 and TRBJ1-1; D call uncertain. V shed 2 bases and J shed 3 bases, with 13 bases lying between them. Germline CDR1 MGHDK, CDR2 SYGVNS. This CDR3 comprises 15 residues. CDR3 DNA: TGTGCCAGCAGTGAAGACGGGTTTCATTACACTGAAGCTTTCTTT. This codes for CASSEDGFHYTEAFF.

The gene calls are TRBV5-6 and TRBJ1-1; 7 bases line up with TRBD1. Germline V lookup: CDR1 SGHDT, CDR2 YYEEEE. The J segment lost 10 bases and the V segment lost 4 bases, leaving 7 bases of the junction unmatched. The CDR3 contains 12 residues. CDR3 nucleotides: TGTGCCAGCAGCCCGGAGACAGGGTTAGCTTTCTTT. Translation: CASSPETGLAFF.

The CDR3 is CATSSYPVSTNEKLFF. The CDR3 DNA follows: TGTGCCACCAGCAGTTACCCGGTTTCGACTAATGAAAAACTGTTTTTT. The chain is built from TRBV15 and TRBJ1-4; D not certain. Germline V CDR1 and CDR2: LNHNV, YYDKDF (reference sequence). Deletions cut 3 bases from V and 2 bases from J, with 13 bases between. The CDR3 is 16 residues long.

The V call is TRBV29-1, the J call TRBJ2-5; D possibly corresponds to TRBD2 (5 bases). CDR1 SQVTM and CDR2 ANQGSEA come from the germline V gene. The CDR3 is made up of 14 amino acids. Trimming removed 5 bases from V and 1 base from J, with 14 bases in between. This CDR3 is CSVSGVLLQETQYF. CDR3 bases: TGCAGCGTTAGCGGTGTGCTTCTCCAAGAGACCCAGTACTTC.